This T cell receptor beta chain was sequenced for a study of cytomegalovirus exposure and HLA in healthy donors. The PCR used 60 Vbeta and 13 Jbeta primers. Clones were read by immunoSEQ multiplex PCR, and TCRdb kept only the in-frame ones, dropping some. This sample has 150,000 or so clones; under 85% occur once, and the top ten carry roughly 2.8%. Trimming stripped 0 bases from V and 1 base from J, with 9 bases between. From germline, CDR1 is SGHTA and CDR2 FQGNSA. The CDR3 covers 15 residues. Input material: PBMCs. This clonotype originated in a man between 18 and 35 years old in good health and CMV-seronegative. The chain combines TRBV7-2 with TRBJ1-2; no reliable D call. This chain's CDR3 is CASSLAHSINYGYTF. The CDR3 DNA reads TGTGCCAGCAGCTTAGCGCACAGTATTAACTATGGCTACACCTTC.